A selection of T cell receptor beta chains follows, all from one sample in a study of T cells in Graves' hyperthyroidism and ophthalmopathy. Using its own MiXCR run on the multiplex PCR reads, TCRdb lists one record per CDR3 protein. The repertoire includes about 520,000 distinct CDR3 sequences, about a fifth of them detected once, and about 25% sits in the top ten. Input material: blood. The source is a man aged 18 to 30 with Graves' hyperthyroidism. Each CDR3 is given with its conserved first and last residue. D genes are given only for firm matches. Clone sizes are given selectively: once, few, many, or a class where the clone is expanded.

>13|many|TRBV6-5|TRBJ2-7|-
CASSTSDDLEQYF
TGTGCCAGCAGTACCTCGGACGATCTCGAGCAGTACTTC
>13|many|TRBV27|TRBJ1-2|-
CASSFRRNYGYTF
TGTGCCAGCAGTTTCCGCAGGAACTATGGCTACACCTTC
>12|many|TRBV28|TRBJ1-2|TRBD1
CASSSRGHGYTF
TGTGCCAGCAGTTCTAGGGGGCATGGCTACACCTTC
>13|once|TRBV27|TRBJ2-7|-
CASGGSGTYEQYF
TGTGCCAGTGGGGGAAGTGGTACCTACGAGCAGTACTTC
>15|many|TRBV6-1|TRBJ2-3|TRBD2
CASSDSSGGVDTQYF
TGTGCCAGCAGTGATTCTAGCGGGGGGGTTGATACGCAGTATTTT
>12|-|TRBV19|TRBJ1-5|-
CASAVGGEAQHF
TGTGCCAGTGCCGTCGGGGGCGAAGCTCAGCATTTT
>12|many|TRBV19|TRBJ1-5|-
CASSMTAQPQHF
TGTGCCAGTAGTATGACTGCCCAGCCCCAGCATTTT
>15|few|TRBV4-1|TRBJ1-1|-
CASSPPQVRNTEAFF
TGCGCCAGCAGCCCGCCTCAGGTTCGGAACACTGAAGCTTTCTTT
>13|many|TRBV29-1|TRBJ2-5|TRBD1
CSTKGAGKETQYF
TGCAGCACAAAGGGGGCAGGGAAAGAGACCCAGTACTTC
>15|-|TRBV18|TRBJ1-5|-
CASSPDADSNQPQHF
TGTGCCAGCTCACCAGACGCTGACAGTAATCAGCCCCAGCATTTT
>15|many|TRBV28|TRBJ2-5|-
CASRRRDAYQETQYF
TGTGCCAGCAGACGTCGGGACGCATACCAAGAGACCCAGTACTTC
>14|many|TRBV11-2|TRBJ2-7|-
CASKIHGGPYEQYF
TGTGCCAGCAAAATTCACGGGGGGCCCTACGAGCAGTACTTC
>17|many|TRBV11-2|TRBJ1-2|-
CASSLMAGTHNRYGYTF
TGTGCCAGCAGCTTAATGGCCGGGACCCACAATCGCTATGGCTACACCTTC
>13|few|TRBV19|TRBJ2-2|-
CASSDENTGELFF
TGTGCCAGTTCGGACGAGAACACCGGGGAGCTGTTTTTT
>15|many|TRBV25-1|TRBJ2-2|-
CASSEGRTDTGELFF
TGTGCCAGCAGTGAGGGGCGCACGGACACCGGGGAGCTGTTTTTT
>15|-|TRBV9|TRBJ1-3|-
CASSVDGLPGNTIYF
TGTGCCAGCAGCGTAGACGGTTTGCCAGGAAACACCATATATTTT
>14|-|TRBV4-2|TRBJ1-1|-
CASSRELGNTEAFF
TGTGCCAGCAGCCGTGAACTCGGGAACACTGAAGCTTTCTTT
>13|-|TRBV6-1|TRBJ1-2|-
CATTRGAFYGYTF
TGTGCCACGACCCGGGGGGCGTTCTATGGCTACACCTTC
>14|-|TRBV5-1|TRBJ1-5|TRBD1
CASRGAGGNQPQHF
TGCGCCAGCAGAGGGGCAGGGGGGAATCAGCCCCAGCATTTT
>14|-|TRBV6-2/TRBV6-3|TRBJ2-5|-
CASSSPGDQETQYF
TGCGCCAGCAGTTCTCCGGGGGACCAAGAGACCCAGTACTTC
>15|few|TRBV28|TRBJ2-2|TRBD2
CASSLVAGVTGELFF
TGTGCCAGCAGTTTAGTGGCGGGGGTAACCGGGGAGCTGTTTTTT
>15|-|TRBV19|TRBJ1-2|TRBD1
CASSIGTGWTDGYTF
TGTGCCAGTAGTATTGGGACAGGGTGGACCGATGGCTACACCTTC
>15|few|TRBV3-1|TRBJ1-3|TRBD1
CASSTGQTSGNTIYF
TGTGCCAGCAGCACGGGACAGACCTCTGGAAACACCATATATTTT
>12|many|TRBV28|TRBJ2-7|-
CASSLTLYEQYF
TGTGCCAGCAGCCTTACCCTTTACGAGCAGTACTTC
>15|many|TRBV28|TRBJ2-7|TRBD2
CASSPSGGPPYEQYF
TGTGCCAGCAGCCCCTCGGGGGGGCCACCCTACGAGCAGTACTTC
>13|few|TRBV2|TRBJ2-2|-
CASSGTLAGELFF
TGTGCCAGCAGTGGGACCCTGGCCGGGGAGCTGTTTTTT
>15|many|TRBV28|TRBJ2-7|TRBD1
CASRQGLHLSYEQYF
TGTGCCAGCAGACAGGGGCTCCACCTCTCCTACGAGCAGTACTTC
>12|many|TRBV29-1|TRBJ1-2|-
CSVGGNNYGYTF
TGCAGCGTTGGCGGAAATAACTATGGCTACACCTTC
>14|-|TRBV12-3/TRBV12-4|TRBJ1-5|-
CASSRTEAGQPQHF
TGTGCCAGCAGCCGGACAGAGGCGGGTCAGCCCCAGCATTTT
>15|many|TRBV28|TRBJ1-1|-
CASSYRGPMNTEAFF
TGTGCCAGCAGTTATAGGGGACCAATGAACACTGAAGCTTTCTTT
>15|many|TRBV12-3/TRBV12-4|TRBJ1-3|-
CASSGTGLAGNTIYF
TGTGCCAGCAGTGGGACGGGGCTAGCTGGAAACACCATATATTTT
>15|many|TRBV12-3/TRBV12-4|TRBJ2-4|TRBD1
CASSKTGMAKNIQYF
TGTGCCAGCAGTAAGACAGGGATGGCCAAAAACATTCAGTACTTC
>14|many|TRBV6-1|TRBJ1-1|TRBD1
CASSGQGPDTEAFF
TGTGCCAGCAGCGGACAGGGGCCGGACACTGAAGCTTTCTTT
>12|many|TRBV12-3/TRBV12-4|TRBJ1-2|-
CASSFFFYGYTF
TGTGCCAGCAGTTTTTTCTTCTATGGCTACACCTTC
>15|few|TRBV10-3|TRBJ2-2|-
CAISESRDLTGELFF
TGTGCCATCAGTGAGTCGAGGGACCTCACCGGGGAGCTGTTTTTT
>10|many|TRBV20-1|TRBJ2-5|-
CSANRGTQYF
TGCAGTGCTAACCGGGGGACCCAGTACTTC
>13|few|TRBV7-9|TRBJ2-7|-
CASSPYATDEQYF
TGTGCCAGCAGCCCTTATGCCACCGACGAGCAGTACTTC
>18|many|TRBV15|TRBJ1-2|-
CATSRVEDRPERVKGYTF
TGTGCCACCAGCAGAGTAGAGGACCGTCCCGAGCGGGTGAAGGGCTACACCTTC